This T cell receptor (beta chain) was found in a study of regulatory T cells in long-lasting Graves disease. Notes on the study in general: In persistent patients, shared public clonotypes (2,741) outnumbered those in new patients (nearly 1,000). It was in persistent disease that TRBV28, TRBJ1-2 and TRBJ2-5 were favored.

Concerning this clonotype: Antigen unknown.

The CDR3 is 16 residues long. Germline V gene data show CDR1 as SGHTA and CDR2 as FQGNSA. V was clipped by 4 bases and J by 9 bases; unmatched bases: 11. The time point denotes: newly diagnosed GD, antithyroid drugs for less than 3 months. PBMCs provided the RNA from which the TCR library was made. A peripheral blood sample, roughly 8.5 milliliters in volume, was drawn into EDTA tubes. Combining iRepertoire HTBI primers with Arm-PCR of CDR3 regions, the authors built TCR beta libraries. TCRdb reprocessed the multiplex PCR reads with MiXCR, giving one entry per CDR3 protein. The profile shows about 320,000 distinct CDR3 sequences, about 18% of them singletons.

Sequencing was performed on peripheral blood mononuclear cells (PBMCs), taken at new diagnosis, from a patient treated with antithyroid drugs. This chain links TRBV7-2 with TRBJ1-6; TRBD1 matches at 8 bases. The TCR sequence derives from a female donor with Graves disease. Here the CDR3 DNA reads TGTGCCAGCAGCTCTCAGGGGGCGCAGAAAGTTTCACCCCTCCACTTT. Its protein product is CASSSQGAQKVSPLHF.